These T cell receptor beta chains were read from a single sample in a study of cytomegalovirus exposure and HLA in healthy donors. Clones were sequenced by immunoSEQ multiplex PCR, and TCRdb holds only the in-frame ones, with some missing. The table lists some 110,000 clones. The sample taken for sequencing was PBMCs. Receptor source: a man between 18 and 29 years old in good health and CMV-seronegative. CDR3s include the opening cysteine and the closing phenylalanine or tryptophan. A D gene is named only where the DNA matches it firmly.

CDR3 length	J gene	V gene	D gene	CDR3 DNA	CDR3 protein
13	TRBJ1-5	TRBV11-2	TRBD1	TGTGCCAGCGGGGACAGGACCGATCAGCCCCAGCATTTT	CASGDRTDQPQHF
16	TRBJ2-7	TRBV7-9	TRBD2	TGTGCCAGCAGCTCCATTCGGGGGGGCAGGGTGTACGAGCAGTACTTC	CASSSIRGGRVYEQYF
13	TRBJ1-3	TRBV2	NA	TGTGCCAGCTTACGAGTATCTGGAAACACCATATATTTT	CASLRVSGNTIYF
16	TRBJ1-3	TRBV6-6	TRBD1	TGTGCCAGCAGTTACTCGAGAGGGGGCACTGGAAACACCATATATTTT	CASSYSRGGTGNTIYF
15	TRBJ2-7	TRBV7-8	NA	TGTGCCAGCAGCCCGAGTGTGGGCGTCGACGGCGAGCAGTACTTC	CASSPSVGVDGEQYF
16	TRBJ1-5	TRBV5-1	TRBD1	TGCGCCAGCAGCCCCGGCGGGGACAGGATCGGTCAGCCCCAGCATTTT	CASSPGGDRIGQPQHF
13	TRBJ2-7	TRBV13	NA	TGTGCCAGCAGCTTAGGGCTATCCTACGAGCAGTACTTC	CASSLGLSYEQYF
15	TRBJ2-5	TRBV30	NA	TGTGCCTGGAGTGTTCGGGACTTCGGGCGAGAGACCCAGTACTTC	CAWSVRDFGRETQYF
15	TRBJ2-5	TRBV6-7	TRBD1	TGTGCCAGCAGTTACTCTCAGACAGGGCCAGAGACCCAGTACTTC	CASSYSQTGPETQYF
13	TRBJ1-5	TRBV11-1	NA	TGTGCCAGCAGCTTAGACAGGAATCAGCCCCAGCATTTT	CASSLDRNQPQHF
14	TRBJ1-1	TRBV6-5	TRBD1	TGTGCCATACAGGGGGCTTTAAGTAGCACTGAAGCTTTCTTT	CAIQGALSSTEAFF
15	TRBJ2-6	TRBV2	NA	TGTGCCAGCAGGGGAGTACGGTCTGGGGCCAACGTCCTGACTTTC	CASRGVRSGANVLTF
15	TRBJ1-1	TRBV5-1	NA	TGCGCCAGCAGCTTGGCCCCAGGGTTAAACACTGAAGCTTTCTTT	CASSLAPGLNTEAFF
14	TRBJ1-5	TRBV9	NA	TGTGCCAGCAGCGCCCAACTGACTGAGCAGCCCCAGCATTTT	CASSAQLTEQPQHF
14	TRBJ1-1	TRBV19	TRBD1	TGTGCCAGTAGTATTGGGACAGGGGGAACTGAAGCTTTCTTT	CASSIGTGGTEAFF